This TCR beta chain was sequenced for a study of T cell repertoires in cytomegalovirus infection. At the level of the study: Matching HLA type and CMV infection were both indicated by public TCR beta signatures. Study-level findings and limits: HLA-C-restricted CMV clonotypes gave the most frequent clonotype in two of eight donors. Totalled public TCR beta family frequency picked out people who carried CMV plus the relevant HLA.

Germline V gene sequence: CDR1 SEHNR, CDR2 FQNEAQ (reference sequence). The CDR3 covers 15 residues. V was clipped by 0 bases and J by 3 bases, with 11 bases between them. For this clonotype: The antigen remains unidentified.

Using its own MiXCR run on the reads, TCRdb lists one record per CDR3 protein. The sample contains 68,000 or so distinct CDR3 sequences, 20% to 25% of which appear only once. This receptor was identified in a human donor in good health (CMV status not recorded). Some clones in this sample may be carry-over from other donors' samples. This chain uses TRBV7-9 with TRBJ1-2; a possible D gene is TRBD1 (5 bases). The specimen was PBMCs, sequenced either directly or after in vitro stimulation (not recorded which). The CDR3 loop reads CASSLAGVGDYGYTF. In DNA form, the CDR3 reads TGTGCCAGCAGCTTAGCGGGCGTGGGGGACTATGGCTACACCTTC. Full variable domain (outside the CDR3, taken from reference TRBV7-9 and TRBJ1-2): DTGVSQNPRHKITKRGQNVTFRCDPISEHNRLYWYRQTLGQGPEFLTYFQNEAQLEKSRLLSDRFSAERPKGSFSTLEIQRTEQGDSAMYLCASSLAGVGDYGYTFGSGTRLTVV.